These 3 T cell receptor beta chains were all obtained from the same sample, sequenced in a study of CD8 T cells in Susac syndrome. Reverse transcription of roughly 0.45 to 1 ug RNA was performed with random hexamers. Using its own MiXCR run on the immunoSEQ multiplex PCR reads, TCRdb lists one record per CDR3 protein. The profile shows hundreds of thousands of distinct CDR3 sequences, around 85% of them singletons. The specimen was CD8+ T cells from PBMCs. These receptors were taken from a human donor with multiple sclerosis.

This clonotype was seen just once. The chain recombines TRBV2 with TRBJ2-7, with D unresolved. The CDR3 sequence is 13 residues long. From germline, CDR1 is SNHLY and CDR2 FYNNEI. V lost 0 bases and J 4 bases, leaving 7 bases between the germline ends. The CDR3 nucleotides are TGTGCCAGCAGTGAAGCCGTAGGTTACGAGCAGTACTTC. It yields the protein CASSEAVGYEQYF.

The chain recombines TRBV20-1 with TRBJ2-3; 9 positions agree with TRBD2. Germline CDR1 is DFQATT and CDR2 is SNEGSKA (reference sequence). The CDR3 extends over 16 amino acids. Trimming at V came to 1 base and at J to 2 bases, leaving 7 bases not matched to a gene. In DNA form, the CDR3 reads TGCAGTGCTAGAGCCCCTCCTAGCGGGGCCACAGATACGCAGTATTTT. Protein: CSARAPPSGATDTQYF.

The chain uses TRBV29-1 and TRBJ2-7; D perhaps matches TRBD1 (6 bases). This CDR3 region has 14 residues. Trimming stripped 6 bases from V and 3 bases from J, with 18 bases between. Germline V gene sequence: CDR1 SQVTM, CDR2 ANQGSEA. The CDR3 DNA follows: TGCAGCGTCACCGGGACGGGACACAGCTACGAGCAGTACTTC. This encodes CSVTGTGHSYEQYF.